The entry below gives a single T cell receptor beta chain sequence along with its context. Combining a sample-barcoded 5' primer with a J-beta primer mix, a second PCR ran for roughly 7 to 12 cycles. TCRdb independently ran MiXCR on the 5' RACE reads; one entry per CDR3 protein. In the table there are approximately 900,000 distinct CDR3 sequences, under 35% of which are singletons. The data belong to a study of blood T cells in healthy people across ages. Germline loops: CDR1 LGHDT, CDR2 YNNKEL (reference sequence). V was clipped by 5 bases and J by 4 bases, with 17 bases between them. CDR3 length equals 15 residues. The same sample was also studied in work on T cells of mothers and their children.

The sequenced material came from blood. The chain employs TRBV3-1 and TRBJ1-2, with D possibly being TRBD1 (5 bases). This sequence originates from a woman aged 40 to 55 in good health. This CDR3 is CASSSGAGFVYGYTF. CDR3 bases: TGTGCCAGCAGCTCCGGGGCAGGCTTCGTCTATGGCTACACCTTC.